Shown below are 3 T cell receptor beta chains from a single sample sequenced in a study of T-cell reconstitution after alpha-beta-depleted transplantation in children. It was with unique molecular identifiers that the TCRbeta library was prepared. MiXCR, applied by TCRdb to the PCR reads, yields one record per CDR3 protein. In the table there are almost 500,000 distinct CDR3 sequences, roughly a tenth of which are singletons. The source was PBMCs, collected before TCRalphabeta/CD19-depleted stem cell transplant. The receptors shown here come from a child under 10 years old with inherited bone marrow failure, due to receive a stem cell transplant.

This clonotype appeared many times. The J gene is TRBJ1-5, the V gene TRBV10-3; maybe TRBD1 (6 bases). The germline V gene encodes CDR1 ENHRY and CDR2 SYGVKD. The V and J ends lost 3 bases and 4 bases respectively, with 10 bases between them. The CDR3 extends over 14 amino acids. CDR3 nucleotide sequence: TGTGCCATCAGTGACTACAGGGCTAATCAGCCCCAGCATTTT. It codes for CAISDYRANQPQHF.

This clonotype was found many times. The chain has TRBV5-1 and TRBJ2-1; the match to TRBD2 covers 7 bases. Germline V lookup: CDR1 SGHRS, CDR2 YFSETQ. The CDR3 is 15 amino acids. Trimming cost V 0 bases and J 2 bases; bases outside gene matches: 2. CDR3 residues: CASSLGGGAYNEQFF. The CDR3 region has the DNA TGCGCCAGCAGCTTGGGCGGGGGAGCCTACAATGAGCAGTTCTTC. The entire variable domain, with the rest obtained from reference TRBV5-1 and TRBJ2-1, is as follows: KAGVTQTPRYLIKTRGQQVTLSCSPISGHRSVSWYQQTPGQGLQFLFEYFSETQRNKGNFPGRFSGRQFSNSRSEMNVSTLELGDSALYLCASSLGGGAYNEQFFGPGTRLTVL.

This clonotype came up many times. The chain recombines TRBV5-1 with TRBJ2-1; D may match TRBD1 or TRBD2 (6 bases each). The V end was cut by 3 bases, the J end by 5 bases, with 15 bases between. This CDR3 is built from 15 residues. Germline lookup yields CDR1 SGHRS and CDR2 YFSETQ. The CDR3 reads CASSWLGAGNNEQFF. The DNA of the CDR3 is TGCGCCAGCAGCTGGTTGGGGGCGGGGAACAATGAGCAGTTCTTC.